This entry lists 11 T cell receptor beta chains sequenced from one sample in a study of blood T cell repertoires in COVID-19. Sequenced by immunoSEQ multiplex PCR; TCRdb stores in-frame clones only, minus some. The data hold roughly 220,000 clones, with 84% observed a single time. The sequencing input was peripheral blood. The receptors come from a man aged 30-40 years with active or convalescent COVID-19.

The rearrangement links TRBV9 to TRBJ2-2; no clear D gene. The germline V gene has CDR1 SGDLS and CDR2 YYNGEE. Trimming left V 3 bases short and J 5 bases short, with 2 bases between. This CDR3 has 11 residues. The CDR3 nucleotides are TGTGCCAGCAGCGCGACCGGGGAGCTGTTTTTT. It is translated as CASSATGELFF.

This chain links TRBV6-5 with TRBJ1-2; D possibly corresponds to TRBD1 (6 bases). Germline CDR1 and CDR2: MNHEY and SVGAGI. The CDR3 is 15 amino acids. Trimming removed 3 bases at V and 6 bases at J, with 17 bases between. The CDR3 sequence: CASSYSGTGKDGYTF. The CDR3 nucleotides are TGTGCCAGCAGTTATTCGGGCACAGGGAAAGATGGCTACACCTTC.

The chain links TRBV7-2 to TRBJ2-1; 12 bases agree with TRBD2. The CDR3 is 17 residues long. V shed 5 bases, J shed 6 bases, and the junction held 11 bases outside the gene matches. In germline, CDR1 is SGHTA, CDR2 FQGNSA. CDR3: CASSAGSGLAGSNEQFF. As DNA, the CDR3 is TGTGCCAGCAGCGCCGGCAGCGGACTAGCGGGGTCCAATGAGCAGTTCTTC.

The V gene is TRBV5-1, the J gene TRBJ2-7, with TRBD1 identical over 9 bases. The CDR3 runs 15 residues. Losses at the gene ends were 0 bases for V and 5 bases for J; bases not matched to a gene: 6. Per germline, CDR1 SGHRS and CDR2 YFSETQ. As DNA, the CDR3 is TGCGCCAGCAGCTTGGCACAGGGGGCTTATAACGAGCAGTACTTC. Protein product: CASSLAQGAYNEQYF.

CDR3 in amino acids: CASRSGTGGFYEQYF. As DNA, the CDR3 is TGTGCCAGCAGGTCCGGGACAGGGGGCTTCTACGAGCAGTACTTC. The chain carries TRBV28 and TRBJ2-7, with TRBD1 identical over 12 bases. The ends lost 6 bases at V and 3 bases at J; junction bases unmatched: 6. CDR3 length: 15 amino acids. Per germline, CDR1 MDHEN and CDR2 SYDVKM.

The V call is TRBV3-1 (or the pseudogene TRBV3-2), the J call TRBJ1-2; 8 bases are shared with TRBD1. Trimming cost V 4 bases and J 5 bases; bases outside gene matches: 6. Germline lookup yields CDR1 LGHDT and CDR2 YNNKEL (reference sequence). This CDR3 comprises 14 residues. In DNA form, the CDR3 reads TGTGCCAGCAGCCGACTGGGGACAGGATATGGCTACACCTTC. Its protein product is CASSRLGTGYGYTF.

CDR3 sequence reads: CATSTGINTEAFF. CDR3 sequence (DNA): TGTGCCACCTCCACAGGGATCAACACTGAAGCTTTCTTT. This rearrangement joins TRBV9 to TRBJ1-1; D possibly corresponds to TRBD1 (6 bases). Trimming left V 9 bases short and J 2 bases short, with 14 bases between. The CDR3 sequence is 13 residues long. CDR1 is SGDLS and CDR2 is YYNGEE in the germline V gene. Combining the CDR3 with reference TRBV9 and TRBJ1-1 gives the whole variable domain DSGVTQTPKHLITATGQRVTLRCSPRSGDLSVYWYQQSLDQGLQFLIQYYNGEERAKGNILERFSAQQFPDLHSELNLSSLELGDSALYFCATSTGINTEAFFGQGTRLTVV.

V is TRBV6-2 or TRBV6-3 and J is TRBJ2-4, with D maybe TRBD2 (5 bases). The CDR3 loop spans 15 amino acids. V was pared by 2 bases and J by 0 bases, with 8 bases between. From germline, CDR1 is MNHEY and CDR2 SVGEGT. CDR3 amino acids: CASSYVGLAKNIQYF. Written as DNA, the CDR3 is TGTGCCAGCAGTTACGTCGGACTAGCCAAAAACATTCAGTACTTC.

V and J are TRBV2 and TRBJ2-7; tentatively, D is TRBD1 (6 bases). This CDR3 has 12 amino acids. Trimming removed 6 bases from V and 2 bases from J, with 8 bases in between. Germline V gives CDR1 SNHLY, CDR2 FYNNEI. CDR3 amino acids: CASRDSPYEQYF. CDR3 nucleotides: TGTGCCAGCAGGGACAGCCCCTACGAGCAGTACTTC.

In its sample, this clone was seen a few times. The chain links TRBV9 to TRBJ1-4, with TRBD1 matching 7 bases. Unmatched junction bases numbered 4, after V lost 2 bases and J lost 0 bases. The CDR3 spans 16 residues. From germline, CDR1 is SGDLS and CDR2 YYNGEE. CDR3 bases: TGTGCCAGCAGCGTCGGGACAGTTGCAACTAATGAAAAACTGTTTTTT. Its translation: CASSVGTVATNEKLFF.

The chain carries TRBV5-1 and TRBJ1-4, with 8 bases that match TRBD1. CDR3 length: 15 amino acids. Looked up from germline, CDR1 is SGHRS and CDR2 is YFSETQ. V trimming: 3 bases; J trimming: 7 bases; junction bases outside the gene matches: 8. This chain's CDR3 is CASSWGTGTGEKLFF. The CDR3 coding sequence is TGCGCCAGCAGCTGGGGGACAGGTACGGGTGAAAAACTGTTTTTT.